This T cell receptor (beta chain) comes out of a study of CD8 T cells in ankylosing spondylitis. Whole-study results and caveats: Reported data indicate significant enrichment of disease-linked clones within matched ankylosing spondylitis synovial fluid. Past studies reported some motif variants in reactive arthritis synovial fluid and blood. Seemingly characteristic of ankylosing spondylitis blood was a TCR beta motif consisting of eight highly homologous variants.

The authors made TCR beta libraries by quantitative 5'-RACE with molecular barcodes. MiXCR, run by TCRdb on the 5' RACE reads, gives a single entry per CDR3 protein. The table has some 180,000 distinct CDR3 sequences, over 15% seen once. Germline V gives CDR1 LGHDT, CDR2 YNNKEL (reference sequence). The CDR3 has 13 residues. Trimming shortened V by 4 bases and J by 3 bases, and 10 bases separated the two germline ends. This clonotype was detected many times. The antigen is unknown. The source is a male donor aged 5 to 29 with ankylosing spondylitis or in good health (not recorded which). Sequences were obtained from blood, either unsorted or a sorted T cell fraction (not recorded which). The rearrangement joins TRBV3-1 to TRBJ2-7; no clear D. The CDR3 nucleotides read TGTGCCAGCAGCCCAGGAGTGCGCTACGAGCAGTACGTC. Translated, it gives CASSPGVRYEQYV.